The 20 T cell receptor beta chains listed next were all sequenced from one sample in a study of shared clonotypes between healthy human individuals. Profiling relied on immunoSEQ multiplex PCR, and the TCRdb table lists in-frame clones only, not all of them. The sample records about 2.3 million clones, just under 95% being singletons. Sequenced input: naive CD4+ T cells from PBMCs. Subset defined: CD45RA+ positively selected. The origin of the receptors is a man younger than 35 in good health. Some clones in this sample may be carry-over from other donors' samples.

This chain joins TRBV6-9 and TRBJ1-5, with 7 bases aligning to TRBD1. CDR3 length: 17 residues. V shed 6 bases, J shed 5 bases, and the junction held 16 bases outside the gene matches. Germline V lookup: CDR1 MNHGY, CDR2 SVAAGI. CDR3 DNA: TGTGCCAGCAGGATACGACAGGGACCCGCATCCTATCAGCCCCAGCATTTT. This codes for CASRIRQGPASYQPQHF.

The V gene is TRBV6-6, the J gene TRBJ2-7; D call uncertain. From germline, CDR1 is MNHNY and CDR2 SVGAGI (reference sequence). V was trimmed by 6 bases and J by 9 bases, leaving 27 bases between them. The CDR3 loop spans 16 amino acids. The CDR3: CASSTNPSGDTLMQYF. CDR3 in DNA: TGTGCCAGCAGCACTAACCCCAGTGGCGACACCCTTATGCAGTACTTC.

This clone was picked up a small number of times. In DNA, the CDR3 is TGCGCCAGCACTTACCCGGACAGACCGAACACTGAAGCTTTCTTT. It is translated as CASTYPDRPNTEAFF. This chain links TRBV10-1 with TRBJ1-1, with D possibly TRBD1 on 6 matching bases. The CDR3 is 15 amino acids. Germline V gene data show CDR1 as WNHNN and CDR2 as SYGVQD (reference sequence). The ends were cut back, 7 bases at V and 1 base at J, with 16 bases in the middle.

The chain uses TRBV6-1 and TRBJ2-7; possibly TRBD1 for D (6 bases). Trimming left V 0 bases short and J 3 bases short, with 12 bases between. Germline CDR1 reads MNHNS; CDR2 reads SASEGT. This CDR3 is 15 amino acids long. This CDR3 is CASSEAGGNLYEQYF. DNA of the CDR3: TGTGCCAGCAGTGAAGCAGGGGGTAACCTCTACGAGCAGTACTTC.

V and J are TRBV18 and TRBJ2-5; D possibly corresponds to TRBD2 (5 bases). The CDR3 is made up of 14 amino acids. CDR1 KGHSH and CDR2 LQKENI come from the germline V gene. With 8 bases removed from V and 5 bases from J, the gap between germline ends came to 18 bases. CDR3 loop: CASGNGNTYETQYF. For the CDR3, the DNA is TGTGCCAGCGGCAACGGGAACACTTACGAGACCCAGTACTTC.

About this clone itself: The sample carries other DNA sequences with the same CDR3. J is TRBJ1-1 and V is TRBV6-6; 7 bases are shared with TRBD1. Trimming removed 2 bases from V and 5 bases from J; junction bases left unmatched: 5. CDR1 MNHNY and CDR2 SVGAGI come from the germline V gene (reference sequence). This CDR3 has 14 amino acids. The CDR3 region is CASSYRQGGTEAFF. CDR3 in DNA: TGTGCCAGCAGTTACAGGCAGGGGGGTACTGAAGCTTTCTTT.

This chain joins TRBV18 and TRBJ2-5, with 9 bases aligning to TRBD1. Trimming removed 2 bases from V and 5 bases from J; junction bases left unmatched: 6. CDR1 and CDR2 from the germline V gene are KGHSH and LQKENI. CDR3 length: 15 residues. CDR3 nucleotide sequence: TGTGCCAGCTCACCAGGGGGACAGGGATGGGAGACCCAGTACTTC. Translating gives CASSPGGQGWETQYF.

This chain links TRBV29-1 with TRBJ2-5; no definite D call. The CDR3 has 13 residues. Germline V lookup: CDR1 SQVTM, CDR2 ANQGSEA. Trimming removed 4 bases from V and 4 bases from J, with 13 bases in between. The CDR3 DNA follows: TGCAGCGTTGGTGGACGTCTCGCAGAGACCCAGTACTTC. It encodes CSVGGRLAETQYF.

The chain joins TRBV30 to TRBJ2-7, with TRBD1 matching over 8 bases. Germline CDR1 and CDR2: GTSNPN and SVGIG (reference sequence). The CDR3 has 14 amino acids. The junction had 10 bases not matched to a gene; V was cut back by 1 base and J by 8 bases. As DNA, the CDR3 is TGTGCCTGGAGTGCAGGGGGCGGTTTCTTTCAGCAGTACTTC. Its translation: CAWSAGGGFFQQYF.

This clone was found once. CDR3 DNA: TGTGCCAGCAGCCCGCAAAATCCGGAGACCCAGTACTTC. This sequence encodes CASSPQNPETQYF. The chain carries TRBV7-6 and TRBJ2-5; D is undetermined. The CDR3 runs to 13 residues. CDR1 is SGHVS and CDR2 is FNYEAQ in the germline V gene. With 5 bases removed from V and 5 bases from J, the gap between germline ends came to 12 bases.

The chain combines TRBV28 with TRBJ1-2; 7 bases agree with TRBD1. The J segment lost 7 bases and the V segment lost 5 bases, leaving 13 bases of the junction unmatched. From germline, CDR1 is MDHEN and CDR2 SYDVKM. This CDR3 spans 15 amino acids. The CDR3 bases are TGTGCCAGCAGTCTACGACAGGGTGGGCTTGGTGGCTACACCTTC. Protein: CASSLRQGGLGGYTF.

This chain connects TRBV7-8 to TRBJ1-5; the D is unclear. Germline CDR1 SGHVS, CDR2 FQNEAQ. This CDR3 has 13 amino acids. Between the trimmed V and J ends, which lost 5 bases and 3 bases, there was a span of 8 bases. The CDR3 sequence: CASSPDNNQPQHF. The DNA of the CDR3 is TGTGCCAGCAGCCCCGACAACAATCAGCCCCAGCATTTT.

The chain is built from TRBV7-8 and TRBJ1-5, with TRBD1 as a possible D gene (5 bases). V shed 5 bases and J shed 12 bases, with 17 bases lying between them. Germline-derived CDR1 and CDR2 are SGHVS and FQNEAQ. The CDR3 totals 13 residues. CDR3 in DNA: TGTGCCAGCAGCCCGGATCTTGCGGGGGGCCAGCATTTT. Its protein product is CASSPDLAGGQHF.

The rearrangement links TRBV6-5 to TRBJ1-2; D is possibly TRBD1 (5 bases). CDR1 is MNHEY and CDR2 is SVGAGI in the germline V gene. Trimming took 4 bases from V and 4 from J, leaving 10 bases between them. This CDR3 has 13 residues. The CDR3 sequence: CASSFRDGYGYTF. CDR3 coding DNA: TGTGCCAGCAGTTTCCGGGACGGCTATGGCTACACCTTC.

CDR3 amino acids: CASSSGDSHSYEQYF. The CDR3 coding sequence is TGTGCCAGCAGTTCGGGGGACAGTCATTCCTACGAGCAGTACTTC. The rearrangement uses TRBV28 and TRBJ2-7, with D perhaps TRBD1 (7 bases). The V gene's germline CDR1 is MDHEN and CDR2 SYDVKM. Trimming cost V 4 bases and J 1 base, with 14 bases left between them. The CDR3 runs 15 residues.

The chain employs TRBV29-1 and TRBJ2-1; 8 nucleotides line up with TRBD1. The CDR3 is made up of 14 amino acids. The germline V gene encodes CDR1 SQVTM and CDR2 ANQGSEA. Germline trimming cut 2 bases from V and 1 base from J; bases unmatched to any gene: 1. The CDR3 sequence: CSVEWTGSYNEQFF. In DNA form, the CDR3 reads TGCAGCGTTGAATGGACAGGGTCCTACAATGAGCAGTTCTTC.

The V gene is TRBV7-9, the J gene TRBJ1-2, with TRBD1 as a possible D gene (5 bases). The CDR3 covers 16 residues. V was pared by 4 bases and J by 4 bases, with 19 bases between. Germline V gene sequence: CDR1 SEHNR, CDR2 FQNEAQ (reference sequence). The CDR3 protein is CASSYRDGAQSYGYTF. CDR3 DNA sequence: TGTGCCAGCAGCTACCGGGACGGAGCCCAATCCTATGGCTACACCTTC.

The chain is built from TRBV5-1 and TRBJ1-2; 7 bases fit TRBD1. Germline V gene data show CDR1 as SGHRS and CDR2 as YFSETQ. The CDR3 has 15 amino acids. V lost 3 bases to trimming and J lost 2 bases; unmatched junction nucleotides: 7. The CDR3 sequence: CASSYGQAENYGYTF. The CDR3 DNA sequence: TGCGCCAGCAGCTATGGACAGGCGGAAAACTATGGCTACACCTTC. Complete variable domain (other parts from reference TRBV5-1 and TRBJ1-2): KAGVTQTPRYLIKTRGQQVTLSCSPISGHRSVSWYQQTPGQGLQFLFEYFSETQRNKGNFPGRFSGRQFSNSRSEMNVSTLELGDSALYLCASSYGQAENYGYTFGSGTRLTVV.

The chain recombines TRBV7-3 with TRBJ2-1; 14 bases match TRBD2. CDR3 length equals 19 residues. Germline trimming cut 1 base from V and 1 base from J; bases unmatched to any gene: 6. Germline-derived CDR1 and CDR2 are SGHTA and FQGTGA. The CDR3 reads CASSLIGTSGSGSYNEQFF. In DNA, the CDR3 is TGTGCCAGCAGCTTAATAGGGACTAGCGGGAGTGGGTCCTACAATGAGCAGTTCTTC.

This chain connects TRBV18 to TRBJ2-6; D possibly corresponds to TRBD1 (5 bases). The V and J ends lost 3 bases and 0 bases respectively, with 21 bases between them. In germline, CDR1 is KGHSH, CDR2 LQKENI. The CDR3 has 20 residues. DNA for the CDR3: TGTGCCAGCTCACCGTCAATGGTGACAGATAATTTCTCTGGGGCCAACGTCCTGACTTTC. Translated: CASSPSMVTDNFSGANVLTF.